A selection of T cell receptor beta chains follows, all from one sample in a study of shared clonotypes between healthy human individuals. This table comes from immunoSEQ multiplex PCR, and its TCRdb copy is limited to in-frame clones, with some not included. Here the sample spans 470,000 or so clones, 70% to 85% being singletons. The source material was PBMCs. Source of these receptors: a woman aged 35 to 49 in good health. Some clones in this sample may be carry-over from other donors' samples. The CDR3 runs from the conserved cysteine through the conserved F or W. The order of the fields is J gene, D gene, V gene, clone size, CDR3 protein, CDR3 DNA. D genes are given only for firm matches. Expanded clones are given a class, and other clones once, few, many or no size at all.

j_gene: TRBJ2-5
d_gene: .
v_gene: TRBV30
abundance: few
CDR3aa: CAWIGVGETQYF
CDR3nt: TGTGCCTGGATTGGGGTTGGAGAGACCCAGTACTTC

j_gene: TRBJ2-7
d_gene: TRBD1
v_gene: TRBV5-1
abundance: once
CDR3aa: CASSWTGAYEQYF
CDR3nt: TGCGCCAGCAGCTGGACAGGGGCCTACGAGCAGTACTTC

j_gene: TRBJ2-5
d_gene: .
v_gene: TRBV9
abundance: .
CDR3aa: CASSPGEGWTQYF
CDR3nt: TGTGCCAGCAGCCCAGGGGAGGGCTGGACCCAGTACTTC

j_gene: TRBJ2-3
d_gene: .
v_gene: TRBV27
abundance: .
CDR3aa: CASSFVTDTQYF
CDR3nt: TGTGCCAGCAGTTTTGTTACAGATACGCAGTATTTT

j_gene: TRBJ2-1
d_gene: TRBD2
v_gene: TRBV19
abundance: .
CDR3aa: CASSTLLAGGPDEQFF
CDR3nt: TGTGCCAGTAGTACGCTACTAGCGGGAGGGCCGGATGAGCAGTTCTTC

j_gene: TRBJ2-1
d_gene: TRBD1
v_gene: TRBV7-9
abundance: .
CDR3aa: CASSLTGLF
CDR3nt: TGTGCCAGCAGCTTGACAGGGCTCTTC

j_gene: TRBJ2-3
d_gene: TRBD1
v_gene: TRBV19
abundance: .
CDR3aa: CASGDRTSTDTQYF
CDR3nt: TGTGCCAGCGGGGACAGGACTAGCACAGATACGCAGTATTTT

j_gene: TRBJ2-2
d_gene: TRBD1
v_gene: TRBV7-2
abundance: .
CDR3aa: CASSLVGQGRGNTGELFF
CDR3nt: TGTGCCAGCAGCTTAGTGGGACAGGGTCGAGGGAACACCGGGGAGCTGTTTTTT

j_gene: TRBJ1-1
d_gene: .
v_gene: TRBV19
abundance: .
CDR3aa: CASSTIGGQADEAFF
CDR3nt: TGTGCCAGTAGTACCATTGGGGGGCAGGCTGATGAAGCTTTCTTT

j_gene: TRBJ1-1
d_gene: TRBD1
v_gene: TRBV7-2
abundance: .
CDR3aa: CASSLGTGRNTEAFF
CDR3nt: TGTGCCAGCAGCCTCGGGACAGGGAGGAACACTGAAGCTTTCTTT

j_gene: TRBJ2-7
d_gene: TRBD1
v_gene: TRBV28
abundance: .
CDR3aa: CASMLTGYSYEQYF
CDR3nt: TGTGCCAGCATGCTGACAGGGTACTCCTACGAGCAGTACTTC

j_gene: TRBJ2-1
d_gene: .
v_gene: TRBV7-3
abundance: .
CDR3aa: CASSGPGMGNEQFF
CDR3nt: TGTGCCAGCAGTGGGCCAGGGATGGGGAATGAGCAGTTCTTC

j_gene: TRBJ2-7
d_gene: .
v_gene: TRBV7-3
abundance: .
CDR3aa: CASSLTPHTGHEQYF
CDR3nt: TGTGCCAGCAGCTTAACGCCGCACACAGGGCACGAGCAGTACTTC

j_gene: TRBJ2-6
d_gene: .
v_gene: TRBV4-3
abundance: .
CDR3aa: CASSPSGVSGANVLTF
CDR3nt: TGCGCCAGCAGCCCATCGGGGGTCTCTGGGGCCAACGTCCTGACTTTC

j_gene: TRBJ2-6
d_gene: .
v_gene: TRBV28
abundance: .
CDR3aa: CASSLVIPRGAGANVLTF
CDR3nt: TGTGCCAGCAGTTTAGTGATCCCCCGTGGGGCCGGGGCCAACGTCCTGACTTTC

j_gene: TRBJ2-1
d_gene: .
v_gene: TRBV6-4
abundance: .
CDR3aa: CASSGPGQTRDEQFF
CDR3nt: TGTGCCAGCAGTGGTCCTGGACAGACTCGGGACGAGCAGTTCTTC

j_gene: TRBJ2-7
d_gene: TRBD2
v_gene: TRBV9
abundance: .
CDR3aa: CASSPRLAGGVYEQYF
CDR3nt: TGTGCCAGCAGCCCAAGGTTAGCGGGAGGGGTCTACGAGCAGTACTTC

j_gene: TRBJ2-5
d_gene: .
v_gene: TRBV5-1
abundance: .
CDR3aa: CASSSLGTLVGETQYF
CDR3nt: TGCGCCAGCAGCTCACTCGGGACCCTCGTCGGGGAGACCCAGTACTTC

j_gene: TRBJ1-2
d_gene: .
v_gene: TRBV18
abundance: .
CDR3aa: CASSPDGRGYTF
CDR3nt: TGTGCCAGCTCACCGGACGGCCGGGGCTACACCTTC

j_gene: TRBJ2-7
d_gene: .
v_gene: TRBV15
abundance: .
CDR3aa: CATSRDRYSYEQYF
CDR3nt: TGTGCCACCAGCAGAGATCGCTACTCCTACGAGCAGTACTTC

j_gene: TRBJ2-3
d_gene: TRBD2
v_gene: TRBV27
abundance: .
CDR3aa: CASSLGAGRVDTQYF
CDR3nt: TGTGCCAGCAGTTTAGGGGCAGGGAGGGTAGATACGCAGTATTTT

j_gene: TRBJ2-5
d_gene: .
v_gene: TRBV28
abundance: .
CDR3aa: CASSLSTGIQETQYF
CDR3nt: TGTGCCAGCAGTTTATCGACCGGAATCCAAGAGACCCAGTACTTC

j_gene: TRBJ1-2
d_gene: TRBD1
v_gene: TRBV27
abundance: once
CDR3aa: CASSLRGDRAANYGYTF
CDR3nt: TGTGCCAGCAGTTTAAGGGGAGACAGGGCCGCCAACTATGGCTACACCTTC

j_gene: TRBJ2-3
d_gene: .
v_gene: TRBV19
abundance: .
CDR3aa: CASMAMGRSDTQYF
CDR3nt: TGTGCCAGTATGGCGATGGGACGCTCAGATACGCAGTATTTT

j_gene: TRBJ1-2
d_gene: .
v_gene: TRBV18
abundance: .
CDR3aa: CASSPERDLGTYGYTF
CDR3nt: TGTGCCAGCTCACCGGAACGGGACCTGGGGACCTATGGCTACACCTTC

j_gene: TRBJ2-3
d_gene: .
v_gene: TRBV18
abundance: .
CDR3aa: CASSPTGPETDTQYF
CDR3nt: TGTGCCAGCTCACCTACAGGGCCGGAGACAGATACGCAGTATTTT

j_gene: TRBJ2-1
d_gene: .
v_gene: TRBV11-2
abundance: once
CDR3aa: CASSQDPRSYNEQFF
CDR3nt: TGTGCCAGCAGCCAGGACCCACGCTCCTACAATGAGCAGTTCTTC

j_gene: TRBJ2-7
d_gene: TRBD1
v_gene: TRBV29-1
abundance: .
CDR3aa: CSVEVRQGGPYEQYF
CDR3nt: TGCAGCGTTGAAGTCCGACAGGGGGGGCCCTACGAGCAGTACTTC

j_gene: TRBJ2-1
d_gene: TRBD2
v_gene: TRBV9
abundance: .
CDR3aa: CASSVGGYGGRKYNEQFF
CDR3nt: TGTGCCAGCAGCGTAGGGGGGTACGGCGGGAGGAAGTACAATGAGCAGTTCTTC

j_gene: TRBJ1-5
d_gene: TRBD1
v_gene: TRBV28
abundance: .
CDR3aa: CASSPGGGLSYSNQPQHF
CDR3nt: TGTGCCAGCAGCCCAGGGGGCGGCTTATCGTATAGCAATCAGCCCCAGCATTTT

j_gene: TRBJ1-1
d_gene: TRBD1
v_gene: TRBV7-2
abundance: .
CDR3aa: CASSPWTGPPLEAFF
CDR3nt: TGTGCCAGCAGCCCATGGACAGGGCCTCCCTTAGAAGCTTTCTTT

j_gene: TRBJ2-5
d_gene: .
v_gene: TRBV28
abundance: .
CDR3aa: CASSPIWETQYF
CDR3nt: TGTGCCAGCAGTCCCATTTGGGAGACCCAGTACTTC

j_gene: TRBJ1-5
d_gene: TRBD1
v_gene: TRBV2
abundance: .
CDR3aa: CASSGQGSNQPQHF
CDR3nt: TGTGCCAGCAGCGGACAGGGGAGCAATCAGCCCCAGCATTTT

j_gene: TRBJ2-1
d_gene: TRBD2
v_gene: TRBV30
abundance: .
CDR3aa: CAWSGLHPEQFF
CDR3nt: TGTGCCTGGTCGGGACTACACCCTGAGCAGTTCTTC

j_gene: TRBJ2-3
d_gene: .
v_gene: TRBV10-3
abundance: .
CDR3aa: CAISPPAGDTQYF
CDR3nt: TGTGCCATCAGTCCTCCTGCGGGGGATACGCAGTATTTT

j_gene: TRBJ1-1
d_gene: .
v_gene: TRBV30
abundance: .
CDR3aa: CAWSAGLGVGTEAFF
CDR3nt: TGTGCCTGGAGTGCCGGATTAGGAGTCGGCACTGAAGCTTTCTTT

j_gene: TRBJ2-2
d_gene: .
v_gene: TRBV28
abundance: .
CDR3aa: CASSLNTGELFF
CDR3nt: TGTGCCAGCAGTCTTAACACCGGGGAGCTGTTTTTT

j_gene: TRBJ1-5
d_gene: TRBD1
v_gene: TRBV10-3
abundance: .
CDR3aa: CAISGTGENQPQHF
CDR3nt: TGTGCCATCAGTGGGACAGGGGAAAATCAGCCCCAGCATTTT

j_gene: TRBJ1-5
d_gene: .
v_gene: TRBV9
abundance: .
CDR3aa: CASSVDRGRDQPQHF
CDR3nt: TGTGCCAGCAGCGTAGACCGGGGGCGGGATCAGCCCCAGCATTTT

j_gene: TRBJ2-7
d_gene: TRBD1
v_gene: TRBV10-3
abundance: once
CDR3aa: CAASAGTDYEQYF
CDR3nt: TGTGCCGCCTCGGCCGGGACAGACTACGAGCAGTACTTC

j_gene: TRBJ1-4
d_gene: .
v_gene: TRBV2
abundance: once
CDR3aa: CASSEMWSGELFF
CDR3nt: TGTGCCAGCAGTGAAATGTGGAGCGGGGAACTGTTTTTT

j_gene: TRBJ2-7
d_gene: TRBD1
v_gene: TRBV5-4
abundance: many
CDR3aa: CASSLDPRQGRVGEQYF
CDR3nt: TGTGCCAGCAGCTTGGACCCCCGACAGGGGAGAGTGGGCGAGCAGTACTTC

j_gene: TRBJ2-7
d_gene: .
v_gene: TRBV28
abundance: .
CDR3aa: CASSLAGTYEQYF
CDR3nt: TGTGCCAGCAGTTTAGCGGGTACCTACGAGCAGTACTTC

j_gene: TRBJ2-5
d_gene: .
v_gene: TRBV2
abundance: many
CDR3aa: CASTRSGQYQETQYF
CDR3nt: TGTGCCAGCACCCGCTCAGGACAGTACCAAGAGACCCAGTACTTC

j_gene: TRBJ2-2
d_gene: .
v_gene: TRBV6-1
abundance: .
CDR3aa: CASIWDFLNTGELFF
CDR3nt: TGTGCCAGCATTTGGGACTTTCTAAACACCGGGGAGCTGTTTTTT

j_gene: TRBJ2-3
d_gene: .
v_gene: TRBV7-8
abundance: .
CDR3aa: CASSLITRRADTQYF
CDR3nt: TGTGCCAGCAGCTTAATCACACGGAGGGCAGATACGCAGTATTTT

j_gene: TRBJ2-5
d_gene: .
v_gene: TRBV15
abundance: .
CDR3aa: CATSRDPGKQETQYF
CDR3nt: TGTGCCACCAGCAGAGATCCCGGGAAGCAAGAGACCCAGTACTTC

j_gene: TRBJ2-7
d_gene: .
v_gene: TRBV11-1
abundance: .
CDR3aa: CASSLGGMPSYEQYF
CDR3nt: TGTGCCAGCAGCTTAGGCGGGATGCCCTCCTACGAGCAGTACTTC